Shown below are 9 T cell receptor beta chains from a single sample sequenced in a study of blood T cells in healthy people across ages. A second PCR of roughly 7 to 11 cycles used a sample-barcoded 5' primer and a J-beta primer mix. MiXCR, run by TCRdb on the 5' RACE reads, gives a single entry per CDR3 protein. The table records roughly 790,000 distinct CDR3 sequences, roughly 45% of them present only once. The sample taken for sequencing was blood. The receptors were sampled from a woman in her sixties in good health.

This clonotype was observed a few times. This rearrangement joins TRBV7-9 to TRBJ2-4, with D perhaps TRBD2 (5 bases). Germline loops: CDR1 SEHNR, CDR2 FQNEAQ (reference sequence). The ends were cut back, 3 bases at V and 3 bases at J, with 9 bases in the middle. The CDR3 length is 14 residues. The CDR3 region has the DNA TGTGCCAGCAGCTTGACGGAGGTCAAAAACATTCAGTACTTC. This translates into CASSLTEVKNIQYF.

V usage is TRBV5-1 and J usage is TRBJ1-4; D remains unclear. Germline V CDR1 and CDR2: SGHRS, YFSETQ. There are 14 residues in the CDR3. Trimming stripped 2 bases from V and 8 bases from J, with 13 bases between. This CDR3 reads CASSFSQKMEKLFF. CDR3 nucleotide sequence: TGCGCCAGCAGCTTCAGTCAGAAAATGGAAAAACTGTTTTTT.

There are many counts of this clonotype. Germline is not matched at one junction end, which may reflect a read error. This chain joins TRBV29-1 and TRBJ1-1; 8 nucleotides match TRBD1. The CDR3 extends over 12 amino acids. CDR1 and CDR2 (germline): SQVTM, ANQGSEA. The DNA for the CDR3 is TGCAGCATTGACAGGGGTTGGACTGAAGCTTTCTTT. Amino acids: CSIDRGWTEAFF.

This clonotype was observed a few times. The chain combines TRBV13 with TRBJ1-5; maybe TRBD1 (6 bases). Between the trimmed V and J ends, which lost 7 bases and 6 bases, there was a span of 16 bases. The CDR3 has 14 residues. Germline CDR1 is PRHDT and CDR2 is FYEKMQ (reference sequence). The chain's CDR3 is CASNQRGIGQPQHF. CDR3 nucleotide sequence: TGTGCCAGCAACCAGAGGGGGATTGGTCAGCCCCAGCATTTT.

V is TRBV9 and J is TRBJ2-5; 8 positions match TRBD2. The CDR3 spans 16 residues. V shed 3 bases and J 4 bases; nucleotides not matched to a gene: 11. In germline, CDR1 is SGDLS, CDR2 YYNGEE. The CDR3 bases are TGTGCCAGCAGCGGACCATCCGGGACTAGTGGAGAGACCCAGTACTTC. It yields the protein CASSGPSGTSGETQYF. Filled out from reference TRBV9 and TRBJ2-5, the complete variable domain reads DSGVTQTPKHLITATGQRVTLRCSPRSGDLSVYWYQQSLDQGLQFLIQYYNGEERAKGNILERFSAQQFPDLHSELNLSSLELGDSALYFCASSGPSGTSGETQYFGPGTRLLVL.

The CDR3 region has the DNA TGCGCCAGCAGCCAAGATTCCGGGGGCTACGAGCAGTACTTC. It specifies CASSQDSGGYEQYF. This chain connects TRBV4-1 to TRBJ2-7, with D maybe TRBD2 (6 bases). V shed 0 bases and J shed 3 bases, with 9 bases lying between them. The CDR3 has 14 residues. Looked up from germline, CDR1 is MGHRA and CDR2 is YSYEKL.

This clonotype was counted between two and nine times. The DNA of the CDR3 is TGCAGTGCTAGACCACCGTATGGCTACACCTTC. It translates to CSARPPYGYTF. This sequence joins TRBV20-1 and TRBJ1-2; no clear D. Germline V gene lookup returns CDR1 DFQATT and CDR2 SNEGSKA (reference sequence). The length of the CDR3 is 11 residues. V lost 2 bases and J 5 bases, leaving 6 bases between the germline ends.

The chain employs TRBV28 and TRBJ2-7; 7 bases agree with TRBD2. V gave up 6 bases and J gave up 0 bases; unmatched junction bases: 8. Germline V CDR1 and CDR2: MDHEN, SYDVKM. This CDR3 is built from 15 residues. CDR3 sequence: CASRAVAGNSYEQYF. In nucleotides, the CDR3 is TGTGCCAGCAGAGCAGTAGCGGGTAACTCCTACGAGCAGTACTTC.

CDR3 sequence: CASTLNPGRRAYNEQFF. DNA for the CDR3: TGTGCCAGCACCCTAAATCCGGGGAGGAGGGCCTACAATGAGCAGTTCTTC. The V gene is TRBV12-3 or TRBV12-4, the J gene TRBJ2-1, with D possibly TRBD2 on 6 matching bases. With 7 bases removed from V and 2 bases from J, the gap between germline ends came to 21 bases. CDR3 length: 17 residues.